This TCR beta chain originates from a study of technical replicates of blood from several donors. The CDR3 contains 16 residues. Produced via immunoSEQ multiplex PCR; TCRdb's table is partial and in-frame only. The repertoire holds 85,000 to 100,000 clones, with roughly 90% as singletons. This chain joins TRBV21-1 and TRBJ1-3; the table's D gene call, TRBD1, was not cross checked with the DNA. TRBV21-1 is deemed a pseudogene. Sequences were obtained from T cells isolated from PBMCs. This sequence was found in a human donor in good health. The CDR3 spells CASEGHFQGAGNTIYF. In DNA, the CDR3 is TGTGCCAGCGAAGGACACTTCCAGGGGGCTGGAAACACCATATATTTT.